The 27 T cell receptor beta chains listed next were all sequenced from one sample in a study of cytomegalovirus exposure and HLA in healthy donors. The PCR made use of 60 Vbeta and 13 Jbeta primers. Data came from immunoSEQ multiplex PCR; TCRdb stores just in-frame clones and leaves some out. The data show fewer than 250,000 clones, 85% seen once. The sequenced sample was PBMCs. These receptors came from a human donor in good health.

This clone came up once. The V call is TRBV5-1, the J call TRBJ2-5; the D is unclear. The CDR3 spans 16 residues. Germline V gene lookup returns CDR1 SGHRS and CDR2 YFSETQ. Trimming cost V 0 bases and J 5 bases, with 17 bases left between them. CDR3: CASSLAVAELYETQYF. The DNA of the CDR3 is TGCGCCAGCAGCTTGGCGGTGGCGGAACTCTATGAGACCCAGTACTTC.

The J gene is TRBJ2-5, the V gene TRBV4-2; 9 nucleotides align to TRBD2. V lost 0 bases, J lost 2 bases, and 4 bases stayed unmatched. CDR3 length: 16 amino acids. The V gene's germline CDR1 is LGHNA and CDR2 YNFKEQ. For the CDR3, the DNA is TGTGCCAGCAGCCAAGACGGGACTAGCCAACAAGAGACCCAGTACTTC. Protein sequence: CASSQDGTSQQETQYF.

The CDR3 region has the DNA TGTGCCAGCAGCGTAGCCGGACAGGGGTTGGATGAGCAGTTCTTC. It is translated as CASSVAGQGLDEQFF. J is TRBJ2-1 and V is TRBV9; TRBD1 matches 9 bases. Trimming at V came to 0 bases and at J to 8 bases, leaving 6 bases not matched to a gene. Germline V lookup: CDR1 SGDLS, CDR2 YYNGEE. The CDR3 length is 15 residues.

CDR3 bases: TGTGCCAGCAGCCGACCCCCCGGGACATCCAATACGCAGTATTTT. This sequence encodes CASSRPPGTSNTQYF. The chain couples TRBV14 to TRBJ2-3; tentatively, D is TRBD1 (6 bases). The CDR3 length is 15 residues. CDR1 is SGHDN and CDR2 is FVKESK in the germline V gene. Deletions cut 4 bases from V and 7 bases from J, with 18 bases between.

The chain links TRBV7-3 to TRBJ2-3, with 13 bases identical to TRBD2. The CDR3 extends over 18 amino acids. Unmatched junction bases numbered 8, after V lost 5 bases and J lost 0 bases. Germline CDR1 is SGHTA and CDR2 is FQGTGA. CDR3 sequence: CASSDPGLAGRSTDTQYF. The CDR3 nucleotides are TGTGCCAGCAGCGACCCGGGACTAGCGGGGAGGAGCACAGATACGCAGTATTTT.

The rearrangement links TRBV19 to TRBJ2-7; 13 bases line up with TRBD2. The CDR3 sequence is 18 residues long. CDR1 is LNHDA and CDR2 is SQIVND in the germline V gene (reference sequence). Trimming cost V 6 bases and J 0 bases; bases outside gene matches: 11. CDR3 sequence reads: CASRPGTSGNSHSYEQYF. The DNA for the CDR3 is TGTGCCAGTAGACCCGGGACTAGCGGGAATTCTCACTCCTACGAGCAGTACTTC.

This sequence joins TRBV19 and TRBJ2-6; D perhaps matches TRBD2 (5 bases). This CDR3 contains 15 residues. V gave up 5 bases and J gave up 4 bases, with 12 bases separating them. Germline CDR1 LNHDA, CDR2 SQIVND (reference sequence). The CDR3 DNA is TGTGCCAGTAGTTCGAGGGAGCTGGGGGCCAACGTCCTGACTTTC. Amino acid sequence: CASSSRELGANVLTF.

This clone has a single count. The chain links TRBV7-9 to TRBJ2-1; possibly TRBD1 for D (6 bases). Trimming pared 6 bases from V and 8 bases from J, leaving 17 bases between. The CDR3 covers 14 residues. The V gene's germline CDR1 is SEHNR and CDR2 FQNEAQ (reference sequence). CDR3 residues: CASRVGSGADEQFF. The CDR3 DNA sequence: TGTGCCAGCAGGGTCGGTTCAGGGGCCGATGAGCAGTTCTTC.

V gene TRBV4-2 combines with J gene TRBJ2-5; D is unclear. CDR3 size: 15 residues. V lost 1 base and J 1 base, leaving 10 bases between the germline ends. Germline-derived CDR1 and CDR2 are LGHNA and YNFKEQ. CDR3 loop: CASSQVLAVQETQYF. For the CDR3, the DNA is TGTGCCAGCAGCCAAGTCCTTGCGGTCCAAGAGACCCAGTACTTC.

The J gene is TRBJ1-2, the V gene TRBV2; perhaps TRBD1 as D (5 bases). The V and J ends lost 4 bases and 4 bases respectively, with 10 bases between them. Germline V CDR1 and CDR2: SNHLY, FYNNEI. The CDR3 extends over 13 amino acids. The CDR3 reads CASSGQGVYGYTF. The CDR3 DNA reads TGTGCCAGCAGTGGGCAGGGTGTCTATGGCTACACCTTC.

The CDR3: CASRPGGGLTDTQYF. The CDR3, as DNA: TGTGCCAGTAGACCAGGGGGTGGTCTAACAGATACGCAGTATTTT. The rearrangement uses TRBV19 and TRBJ2-3, with 7 nucleotides matching TRBD1. CDR3 length: 15 amino acids. Looked up from germline, CDR1 is LNHDA and CDR2 is SQIVND (reference sequence). V shed 6 bases and J 3 bases; nucleotides not matched to a gene: 9.

The sample holds one count of this clone. The chain is built from TRBV2 and TRBJ1-3, with TRBD1 as a possible D gene (5 bases). The V end was cut by 1 base, the J end by 4 bases, with 14 bases between. Germline-derived CDR1 and CDR2 are SNHLY and FYNNEI. The CDR3 contains 16 residues. The CDR3 protein is CASSEDTGAIGNTIYF. As DNA, the CDR3 is TGTGCCAGCAGTGAAGACACAGGAGCGATAGGAAACACCATATATTTT.

The V gene is TRBV19, the J gene TRBJ1-4; D call uncertain. CDR3 length: 14 residues. Germline V CDR1 and CDR2: LNHDA, SQIVND (reference sequence). With 7 bases removed from V and 7 bases from J, the gap between germline ends came to 16 bases. CDR3 sequence (DNA): TGTGCCAGTACCCCTTTATTCAGCGGTGAAAAACTGTTTTTT. Its translation is CASTPLFSGEKLFF.

The chain links TRBV2 to TRBJ2-7; 9 bases map to TRBD1. This CDR3 contains 12 residues. Trimming took 7 bases from V and 3 from J; bases not matched to a gene: 1. Germline V gene lookup returns CDR1 SNHLY and CDR2 FYNNEI. This CDR3 reads CASKGQGYEQYF. The CDR3 DNA sequence: TGTGCCAGCAAGGGACAGGGCTACGAGCAGTACTTC.

About this clone: The junction and the germline gene differ at one end; a read error may be behind it. The genes are TRBV6-5 and TRBJ2-1; 8 bases match TRBD1. The CDR3 totals 15 residues. Looked up from germline, CDR1 is MNHEY and CDR2 is SVGAGI. The CDR3: CASSRGRWQGAVRIF. The CDR3 DNA sequence: TGTGCCAGCAGCCGAGGACGTTGGCAGGGGGCGGTAAGAATCTTC.

The genes are TRBV4-3 and TRBJ1-2, with 7 positions matching TRBD1. Germline trimming cut 0 bases from V and 5 bases from J; bases unmatched to any gene: 6. There are 15 residues in the CDR3. Per germline, CDR1 LGHNA and CDR2 YSLEER. The CDR3 region is CASSQDQGEWYGYTF. The CDR3 bases are TGCGCCAGCAGCCAAGATCAGGGGGAGTGGTATGGCTACACCTTC.

The CDR3 nucleotides are TGTGCCTGGAGCGAGGGGGCGTATGGCTACACCTTC. Its protein is CAWSEGAYGYTF. This chain uses TRBV30 with TRBJ1-2; 7 nucleotides match TRBD1. V was pared by 3 bases and J by 5 bases, with 3 bases of the junction left unmatched. The CDR3 has 12 residues. In germline, CDR1 is GTSNPN, CDR2 SVGIG (reference sequence).

The J gene is TRBJ2-5, the V gene TRBV7-9, with D hard to call. V lost 3 bases and J 2 bases, leaving 10 bases between the germline ends. Germline loops: CDR1 SEHNR, CDR2 FQNEAQ (reference sequence). The CDR3 is made up of 14 amino acids. CDR3 residues: CASSFPAVQETQYF. The DNA of the CDR3 is TGTGCCAGCAGCTTTCCTGCGGTACAAGAGACCCAGTACTTC. Using reference TRBV7-9 and TRBJ2-5 for the parts outside the CDR3, the full variable domain is DTGVSQNPRHKITKRGQNVTFRCDPISEHNRLYWYRQTLGQGPEFLTYFQNEAQLEKSRLLSDRFSAERPKGSFSTLEIQRTEQGDSAMYLCASSFPAVQETQYFGPGTRLLVL.

This rearrangement joins TRBV5-1 to TRBJ2-5; 7 positions agree with TRBD1. Losses at the gene ends were 4 bases for V and 4 bases for J; bases not matched to a gene: 7. Germline V gene data show CDR1 as SGHRS and CDR2 as YFSETQ. This CDR3 region has 14 residues. CDR3: CASSPRQGSETQYF. In DNA, the CDR3 is TGCGCCAGCAGCCCCCGACAGGGTTCAGAGACCCAGTACTTC.

The V call is TRBV27, the J call TRBJ2-1; D might be TRBD1 (5 bases). V lost 0 bases and J lost 10, with 10 bases in between. Germline V gives CDR1 MNHEY, CDR2 SMNVEV (reference sequence). This CDR3 is built from 13 residues. The CDR3 DNA reads TGTGCCAGCAGTTTATCGGGGCTGCAGGAGCAGTTCTTC. Its protein is CASSLSGLQEQFF.

This clone was observed a handful of times. The rearrangement joins TRBV7-8 to TRBJ2-6; 8 bases agree with TRBD2. Trimming removed 3 bases from V and 0 bases from J; junction bases left unmatched: 10. From germline, CDR1 is SGHVS and CDR2 FQNEAQ. CDR3 length: 19 amino acids. CDR3 nucleotides: TGTGCCAGCAGCTTTCTAGCGGGTTCTTACAGCTCTGGGGCCAACGTCCTGACTTTC. The encoded protein is CASSFLAGSYSSGANVLTF.

J is TRBJ2-2 and V is TRBV9, with 7 bases fitting TRBD1. Losses at the gene ends were 1 base for V and 7 bases for J; bases not matched to a gene: 1. The CDR3 loop spans 13 amino acids. The germline V gene encodes CDR1 SGDLS and CDR2 YYNGEE. The CDR3 loop is CASSVRDSGELFF. CDR3 bases: TGTGCCAGCAGCGTACGGGACAGCGGGGAGCTGTTTTTT.

The chain links TRBV7-2 to TRBJ2-4; 7 nucleotides agree with TRBD1. CDR1 and CDR2 (germline): SGHTA, FQGNSA. V lost 3 bases, J lost 7 bases, and 12 bases stayed unmatched. The CDR3 extends over 16 amino acids. Written as DNA, the CDR3 is TGTGCCAGCAGCTTCACTAGTTACAGGGGTGGGAACATTCAGTACTTC. Translated, it gives CASSFTSYRGGNIQYF.

V is TRBV18 and J is TRBJ1-2; TRBD1 might be the D (5 bases). The V end lost 0 bases, the J end lost 2 bases, and 19 bases lay between the germline ends. This CDR3 is 18 amino acids long. CDR1 and CDR2 (germline): KGHSH, LQKENI. In nucleotides, the CDR3 is TGTGCCAGCTCACCACCGGTATACGGTCAGGGCTTGAACTATGGCTACACCTTC. Amino acid sequence: CASSPPVYGQGLNYGYTF. Full variable domain (remainder filled in from reference TRBV18 and TRBJ1-2): NAGVMQNPRHLVRRRGQEARLRCSPMKGHSHVYWYRQLPEEGLKFMVYLQKENIIDESGMPKERFSAEFPKEGPSILRIQQVVRGDSAAYFCASSPPVYGQGLNYGYTFGSGTRLTVV.

V and J are TRBV5-1 and TRBJ1-1; D perhaps matches TRBD1 (5 bases). Per germline, CDR1 SGHRS and CDR2 YFSETQ. Trimming shortened V by 2 bases and J by 3 bases, and 23 bases separated the two germline ends. The CDR3 is 18 amino acids. The CDR3 sequence: CASSLFGGGRARDTEAFF. In DNA form, the CDR3 reads TGCGCCAGCAGCTTATTTGGGGGAGGGAGGGCTAGGGACACTGAAGCTTTCTTT.

The V call is TRBV29-1, the J call TRBJ2-1; perhaps TRBD1 as D (5 bases). CDR1 is SQVTM and CDR2 is ANQGSEA in the germline V gene. The CDR3 is 14 residues long. Trimming cost V 6 bases and J 8 bases, with 20 bases left between them. The CDR3: CSVTRQSFVDEQFF. Written as DNA, the CDR3 is TGCAGCGTCACGCGACAGAGCTTCGTGGATGAGCAGTTCTTC.

This chain connects TRBV4-1 to TRBJ2-7; D remains ambiguous. The V end was cut by 4 bases, the J end by 7 bases, with 14 bases between. This CDR3 is 13 amino acids long. Per the germline V gene, CDR1 is MGHRA and CDR2 is YSYEKL. CDR3 amino acids: CASSPSAAREQYF. The CDR3, as DNA: TGCGCCAGCAGCCCATCCGCTGCTCGGGAGCAGTACTTC.